This entry lists 31 T cell receptor beta chains sequenced from one sample in a study of T cell responses to AZD1222 COVID-19 vaccine. TCRdb's copy holds only in-frame clones and misses some; the assay was immunoSEQ multiplex PCR. The table has 95,000 to 100,000 clones, about 87% seen once. This material consisted of peripheral blood, taken 28 days after the second AZD1222 dose. The receptors were gathered from an adult who received the AZD1222 COVID-19 vaccine.

The V gene is TRBV27, the J gene TRBJ1-1; 9 bases map to TRBD1. The germline V gene has CDR1 MNHEY and CDR2 SMNVEV (reference sequence). This CDR3 spans 18 amino acids. V dropped 2 bases and J dropped 5; count of bases not matched to a gene: 15. The chain's CDR3 is CASSLLWDRVRGVTEAFF. The CDR3 region has the DNA TGTGCCAGCAGTTTACTGTGGGACAGGGTACGAGGTGTTACTGAAGCTTTCTTT.

This clone appeared a single time. This chain connects TRBV3-1 (or the pseudogene TRBV3-2) to TRBJ1-5; D not certain. V lost 1 base and J 6 bases, leaving 16 bases between the germline ends. Germline lookup yields CDR1 LGHDT and CDR2 YNNKEL (reference sequence). The CDR3 runs to 16 residues. Here the CDR3 DNA reads TGTGCCAGCAGCCAAGGAGGCCCCAGGTTAGGTCAGCCCCAGCATTTT. Translating gives CASSQGGPRLGQPQHF.

V and J are TRBV11-2 and TRBJ2-3; D is uncertain. There are 13 residues in the CDR3. V was cut by 2 bases and J by 4 bases, with 7 bases left in between. Germline V gene lookup returns CDR1 SGHAT and CDR2 FQNNGV. The CDR3 region has the DNA TGTGCCAGCAGCTTATTGCCGGCAGATACGCAGTATTTT. Residues: CASSLLPADTQYF. Full variable domain (outside the CDR3, taken from reference TRBV11-2 and TRBJ2-3): EAGVAQSPRYKIIEKRQSVAFWCNPISGHATLYWYQQILGQGPKLLIQFQNNGVVDDSQLPKDRFSAERLKGVDSTLKIQPAKLEDSAVYLCASSLLPADTQYFGPGTRLTVL.

The chain is built from TRBV7-9 and TRBJ1-5; 8 nucleotides agree with TRBD1. The CDR3 sequence is 16 residues long. Germline V gene lookup returns CDR1 SEHNR and CDR2 FQNEAQ (reference sequence). Trimming removed 5 bases from V and 2 bases from J; junction bases left unmatched: 8. This chain's CDR3 is CASSRGTGGGNQPQHF. CDR3 nucleotide sequence: TGTGCCAGCAGCCGTGGGACAGGCGGAGGCAATCAGCCCCAGCATTTT.

This sequence joins TRBV7-9 and TRBJ2-7, with 11 bases identical to TRBD2. Trimming took 3 bases from V and 0 from J; bases not matched to a gene: 4. This CDR3 region has 16 residues. Germline lookup yields CDR1 SEHNR and CDR2 FQNEAQ (reference sequence). CDR3 amino acids: CASSFSTSGGSYEQYF. DNA for the CDR3: TGTGCCAGCAGCTTCTCCACTAGCGGGGGCTCCTACGAGCAGTACTTC.

The CDR3 loop reads CASSSFTRTDTQYF. CDR3 nucleotide sequence: TGTGCCAGCAGCTCATTTACTAGGACAGATACGCAGTATTTT. The chain links TRBV7-3 to TRBJ2-3; a weak D match, TRBD2 (5 bases). The CDR3 length is 14 residues. Germline loops: CDR1 SGHTA, CDR2 FQGTGA. Trimming took off 4 bases at V and 3 bases at J, with 11 bases between the two ends.

In its sample, this clone was seen once. The chain combines TRBV4-2 with TRBJ2-2; tentatively, D is TRBD2 (7 bases). The CDR3 totals 14 residues. Germline V lookup: CDR1 LGHNA, CDR2 YNFKEQ. V was pared by 4 bases and J by 4 bases, with 10 bases between. The DNA for the CDR3 is TGTGCCAGCAGCCCGAGGGGGGGCACCGGGGAGCTGTTTTTT. Translating it yields CASSPRGGTGELFF.

The rearrangement uses TRBV6-5 and TRBJ2-2, with 7 bases that match TRBD1. Germline V gives CDR1 MNHEY, CDR2 SVGAGI. Trimming removed 6 bases from V and 6 bases from J; junction bases left unmatched: 4. CDR3 length: 13 residues. CDR3 nucleotide sequence: TGTGCCAGCAGACATACAGGGGCCGGGGAGCTGTTTTTT. Translation: CASRHTGAGELFF.

V and J are TRBV7-2 and TRBJ1-4, with 7 bases lining up with TRBD1. J gave up 0 bases and V 2 bases, and 3 bases lay outside the gene matches. The CDR3 extends over 16 amino acids. CDR1 is SGHTA, CDR2 FQGNSA, per germline. DNA for the CDR3: TGTGCCAGCAGCTTACCAGGGGGTTCAACTAATGAAAAACTGTTTTTT. As protein: CASSLPGGSTNEKLFF.

The V call is TRBV5-6, the J call TRBJ2-1; D is undetermined. Between the trimmed V and J ends, which lost 2 bases and 3 bases, there was a span of 9 bases. Germline loops: CDR1 SGHDT, CDR2 YYEEEE. The CDR3 length is 14 residues. The DNA of the CDR3 is TGTGCCAGCAGCTTTCGGCAGAGCTACAATGAGCAGTTCTTC. Amino acid sequence: CASSFRQSYNEQFF.

J is TRBJ1-1 and V is TRBV5-6, with 7 bases that match TRBD1. CDR1 and CDR2 (germline): SGHDT, YYEEEE. V lost 3 bases, J lost 1 base, and 6 bases stayed unmatched. The CDR3 runs 15 residues. DNA for the CDR3: TGTGCCAGCAGCTCCCTCGGGACAGCGAACACTGAAGCTTTCTTT. Translation: CASSSLGTANTEAFF.

V and J are TRBV12-3 or TRBV12-4 and TRBJ1-2; D is ambiguous. The ends were cut back, 7 bases at V and 4 bases at J, with 13 bases in the middle. CDR3 length equals 13 residues. The CDR3: CASTPQSPYGYTF. CDR3 nucleotides: TGTGCCAGCACCCCCCAGAGCCCCTATGGCTACACCTTC.

The V and J genes are TRBV5-1 and TRBJ1-2; weak D call: TRBD1 (5 bases). The CDR3 runs 15 residues. The germline gives CDR1 SGHRS, CDR2 YFSETQ. V lost 3 bases and J 7 bases, leaving 19 bases between the germline ends. The CDR3 DNA reads as TGCGCCAGCAGCTCCCCGGCGGGGGAAGTCTCTGGCTACACCTTC. Translation: CASSSPAGEVSGYTF.

This chain connects TRBV11-1 to TRBJ1-1; no clear D. The CDR3 is 13 amino acids. Trimming took 1 base from V and 4 from J, leaving 7 bases between them. The germline V gene encodes CDR1 SGHAT and CDR2 FQDESV (reference sequence). The CDR3 loop is CASSLGTITEAFF. Written as DNA, the CDR3 is TGTGCCAGCAGCTTAGGCACGATCACTGAAGCTTTCTTT.

The genes are TRBV3-1 (or the pseudogene TRBV3-2) and TRBJ2-7; 9 nucleotides line up with TRBD2. This CDR3 contains 15 residues. The trim removed 2 bases at V and 3 bases at J, leaving 5 bases unmatched. Germline CDR1 reads LGHDT; CDR2 reads YNNKEL (reference sequence). This CDR3 is CASSQWASGIYEQYF. CDR3 sequence (DNA): TGTGCCAGCAGCCAATGGGCTAGCGGGATCTACGAGCAGTACTTC.

Only one count was recorded for this clone. V gene TRBV5-1 combines with J gene TRBJ1-1; D gene ambiguous. CDR1 and CDR2 (germline): SGHRS, YFSETQ. V lost 4 bases and J 4 bases, leaving 11 bases between the germline ends. The CDR3 extends over 13 amino acids. CDR3: CASSPGWVTEAFF. The CDR3 DNA sequence: TGCGCCAGCAGCCCAGGCTGGGTCACTGAAGCTTTCTTT.

This rearrangement joins TRBV29-1 to TRBJ2-1; D not certain. Trimming left V 4 bases short and J 2 bases short, with 6 bases between. The CDR3 consists of 12 residues. Germline V gene lookup returns CDR1 SQVTM and CDR2 ANQGSEA. CDR3 region: CSVVEPYNEQFF. As DNA, the CDR3 is TGCAGCGTTGTGGAACCCTACAATGAGCAGTTCTTC.

The genes are TRBV7-9 and TRBJ2-7; no firm D call. This CDR3 has 14 residues. CDR1 and CDR2 (germline): SEHNR, FQNEAQ (reference sequence). Trimming removed 10 bases from V and 0 bases from J, with 16 bases in between. CDR3 in amino acids: CATVIDGFSYEQYF. The DNA for the CDR3 is TGTGCCACAGTAATTGACGGGTTCTCCTACGAGCAGTACTTC.

The rearrangement joins TRBV19 to TRBJ1-1, with D perhaps matching TRBD1 (6 bases). CDR1 and CDR2 from the germline V gene are LNHDA and SQIVND (reference sequence). V was pared by 7 bases and J by 1 base, with 13 bases between. CDR3 size: 14 residues. The CDR3 DNA sequence: TGTGCCAGTACCGTCAAGACAGGGAACACTGAAGCTTTCTTT. It translates to CASTVKTGNTEAFF.

The chain recombines TRBV6-5 with TRBJ1-1; 8 bases agree with TRBD1. V lost 0 bases, J lost 5 bases, and 5 bases stayed unmatched. The CDR3 consists of 15 residues. Per germline, CDR1 MNHEY and CDR2 SVGAGI. This CDR3 reads CASSYSQGARTEAFF. In DNA, the CDR3 is TGTGCCAGCAGTTACTCCCAGGGGGCGAGGACTGAAGCTTTCTTT.

This clone came up once. V usage is TRBV19 and J usage is TRBJ1-6; perhaps TRBD1 as D (5 bases). Trimming took 3 bases from V and 10 from J, leaving 16 bases between them. Germline assignment: CDR1 LNHDA and CDR2 SQIVND (reference sequence). The CDR3 loop spans 15 amino acids. The CDR3 here is CASSIGAGLRSPLHF. DNA of the CDR3: TGTGCCAGTAGTATTGGAGCAGGGCTACGGTCACCCCTCCACTTT.

This clone was counted once. The CDR3 reads CASGWTGFSNQPQHF. CDR3 nucleotide sequence: TGTGCCAGTGGTTGGACGGGATTTAGCAATCAGCCCCAGCATTTT. The chain joins TRBV7-2 to TRBJ1-5, with D unclear. CDR1 and CDR2 (germline): SGHTA, FQGNSA. V dropped 9 bases and J dropped 0 bases, with 15 bases sitting between them. CDR3 length: 15 residues.

Only one count was recorded for this clone. The chain recombines TRBV10-3 with TRBJ2-2; the match to TRBD1 covers 12 bases. There are 19 residues in the CDR3. V trimming: 0 bases; J trimming: 5 bases; junction bases outside the gene matches: 10. From germline, CDR1 is ENHRY and CDR2 SYGVKD. The CDR3 loop is CAISESGTGGVGLTGELFF. In DNA, the CDR3 is TGTGCCATCAGTGAGTCTGGGACAGGGGGCGTCGGGTTGACCGGGGAGCTGTTTTTT.

The chain links TRBV5-1 to TRBJ2-5; tentatively, D is TRBD1 (5 bases). V lost 2 bases and J lost 3, with 11 bases in between. Germline CDR1 and CDR2: SGHRS and YFSETQ. The CDR3 runs to 14 residues. CDR3 protein: CASSFGHGEETQYF. CDR3 nucleotides: TGCGCCAGCAGCTTCGGACATGGCGAAGAGACCCAGTACTTC.

The chain has TRBV6-6 and TRBJ2-7, with TRBD2 matching 9 bases. Germline assignment: CDR1 MNHNY and CDR2 SVGAGI (reference sequence). CDR3 length: 16 amino acids. The trim removed 2 bases at V and 1 base at J, leaving 6 bases unmatched. CDR3 in amino acids: CASSYARLAGSYEQYF. The CDR3 DNA reads as TGTGCCAGCAGTTACGCCCGCCTAGCGGGGTCCTACGAGCAGTACTTC.

The chain couples TRBV7-3 to TRBJ1-6, with D possibly being TRBD1 (5 bases). This CDR3 is built from 14 residues. Germline loops: CDR1 SGHTA, CDR2 FQGTGA. V lost 2 bases to trimming and J lost 5 bases, with 7 bases between them. CDR3 nucleotide sequence: TGTGCCAGCAGCTTAGTAGGGGATAATTCACCCCTCCACTTT. Residues: CASSLVGDNSPLHF.

This chain uses TRBV29-1 with TRBJ2-5; possibly TRBD2 for D (5 bases). V lost 6 bases to trimming and J lost 2 bases, with 19 bases between them. CDR3 length equals 15 residues. The germline V gene has CDR1 SQVTM and CDR2 ANQGSEA. CDR3 DNA sequence: TGCAGCGTGCAAGAAACGGGGAGAGGACAAGAGACCCAGTACTTC. Translated: CSVQETGRGQETQYF.

This chain uses TRBV29-1 with TRBJ1-1; D gene unclear. The CDR3 consists of 13 residues. From germline, CDR1 is SQVTM and CDR2 ANQGSEA. V was clipped by 2 bases and J by 0 bases, with 7 bases between them. For the CDR3, the DNA is TGCAGCGTTGAAAAGGATCTGAACACTGAAGCTTTCTTT. Translation gives CSVEKDLNTEAFF.

In this sample, this clone turned up once. The J gene is TRBJ1-2, the V gene TRBV27; tentative D call: TRBD1 (6 bases). This CDR3 has 13 amino acids. Per the germline V gene, CDR1 is MNHEY and CDR2 is SMNVEV (reference sequence). The ends were cut back, 5 bases at V and 7 bases at J, with 14 bases in the middle. In DNA form, the CDR3 reads TGTGCCAGCAGTAGGCAGGGGAGCGGTGGCTACACCTTC. Translation gives CASSRQGSGGYTF.

This clone was found a few times. The rearrangement links TRBV9 to TRBJ1-6, with 8 positions matching TRBD1. CDR3 size: 15 residues. Germline V gives CDR1 SGDLS, CDR2 YYNGEE. V was pared by 2 bases and J by 15 bases, with 13 bases of the junction left unmatched. CDR3 bases: TGTGCCAGCAGCGTGGATGGACAGGGTACAACAGGCCTCCACTTT. It codes for CASSVDGQGTTGLHF.

The chain carries TRBV7-2 and TRBJ2-3, with 8 bases identical to TRBD2. The V segment lost 7 bases and the J segment 2 bases; nucleotides outside the gene matches: 17. Germline V CDR1 and CDR2: SGHTA, FQGNSA. This CDR3 region has 18 residues. The CDR3 region is CASTTPWGGSGNTDTQYF. CDR3 nucleotides: TGTGCCAGCACCACCCCCTGGGGGGGTAGCGGGAACACAGATACGCAGTATTTT. Drawing the rest from reference TRBV7-2 and TRBJ2-3, the complete variable domain is GAGVSQSPSNKVTEKGKDVELRCDPISGHTALYWYRQSLGQGLEFLIYFQGNSAPDKSGLPSDRFSAERTGGSVSTLTIQRTQQEDSAVYLCASTTPWGGSGNTDTQYFGPGTRLTVL.